Below, 7 T cell receptor beta chains from the same sample are listed, as sequenced in a study of Ad26.COV2.S vaccination and SARS-CoV-2 variants. Treatment reported: over 15 received Ad26.COV2.S at low or high dose, single or two shots; 5 received placebo; per-sample allocation not given. Day 63 after the first injection of vaccine or placebo was the sampling time. The assay was immunoSEQ multiplex PCR, and TCRdb's table has in-frame clones only and misses some. The sample holds 440,000 or so clones; 80% to 90% are singletons and the top ten take 1.7%. The sample in question was peripheral blood, obtained in a trial of Ad26.COV2.S vaccine versus placebo. Every receptor here comes from a person between 18 and 60 years old who received the Ad26.COV2.S COVID-19 vaccine or a placebo.

The V and J genes are TRBV25-1 and TRBJ1-1; D is uncertain. Germline V CDR1 and CDR2: MGHDK, SYGVNS. This CDR3 is 15 amino acids long. Trimming pared 4 bases from V and 4 bases from J, leaving 16 bases between. CDR3 sequence reads: CASSGRSPMSTEAFF. The CDR3 DNA sequence: TGTGCCAGCAGTGGACGGAGCCCTATGAGCACTGAAGCTTTCTTT.

V and J are TRBV21-1 and TRBJ1-1. TRBV21-1 is a pseudogene. The CDR3 totals 17 residues. CDR3 sequence reads: CASSKDDWTAQDTEAFF. The CDR3 DNA reads as TGTGCCAGCAGCAAAGACGATTGGACTGCCCAGGACACTGAAGCTTTCTTT.

This sequence joins TRBV5-4 and TRBJ2-5; D not resolved. CDR3 length equals 13 residues. The V gene lost 5 bases and the J gene lost 4 bases, with 12 bases spanning the gap. Per germline, CDR1 SGHNT and CDR2 YYREEE (reference sequence). This CDR3 is CASSPPGGETQYF. The CDR3 bases are TGTGCCAGCAGTCCCCCTGGTGGAGAGACCCAGTACTTC.

The chain couples TRBV3-1 (or the pseudogene TRBV3-2) to TRBJ2-2; 8 bases are shared with TRBD2. This CDR3 region has 16 residues. The germline gives CDR1 LGHDT, CDR2 YNNKEL (reference sequence). V lost 4 bases, J lost 1 base, and 5 bases stayed unmatched. The CDR3 DNA reads TGTGCCAGCAGCCGAATGAGCGGGGGGAACACCGGGGAGCTGTTTTTT. The encoded protein is CASSRMSGGNTGELFF.

The genes are TRBV9 and TRBJ2-2, with TRBD1 identical over 7 bases. The CDR3 length is 18 residues. CDR1 and CDR2 from the germline V gene are SGDLS and YYNGEE. The junction had 11 bases not matched to a gene; V was cut back by 0 bases and J by 3 bases. The DNA of the CDR3 is TGTGCCAGCAGCGTAGGATGGCAGACAGGGTCGGACACCGGGGAGCTGTTTTTT. As protein: CASSVGWQTGSDTGELFF.

The chain joins TRBV5-1 to TRBJ2-3, with D tentatively TRBD1 or TRBD2 (5 bases each). V dropped 4 bases and J dropped 2 bases, with 14 bases sitting between them. CDR1 is SGHRS and CDR2 is YFSETQ in the germline V gene. This CDR3 spans 15 amino acids. The CDR3 DNA follows: TGCGCCAGCAGCCCGAGGGGCGGCTTCACAGATACGCAGTATTTT. This encodes CASSPRGGFTDTQYF.

V and J are TRBV20-1 and TRBJ2-3; D remains ambiguous. The V gene's germline CDR1 is DFQATT and CDR2 SNEGSKA (reference sequence). V dropped 3 bases and J dropped 6 bases, with 13 bases sitting between them. The CDR3 length is 13 residues. The CDR3 loop reads CSASIPPVDTQYF. Here the CDR3 DNA reads TGCAGTGCTAGTATCCCCCCAGTGGATACGCAGTATTTT.